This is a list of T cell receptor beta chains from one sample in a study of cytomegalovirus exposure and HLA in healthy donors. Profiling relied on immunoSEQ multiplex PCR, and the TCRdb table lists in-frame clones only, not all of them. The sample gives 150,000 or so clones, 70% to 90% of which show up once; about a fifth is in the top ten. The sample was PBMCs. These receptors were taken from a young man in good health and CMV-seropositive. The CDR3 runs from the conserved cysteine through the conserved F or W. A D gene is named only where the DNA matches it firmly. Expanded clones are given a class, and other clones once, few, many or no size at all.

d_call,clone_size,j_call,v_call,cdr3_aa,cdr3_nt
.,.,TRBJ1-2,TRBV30,CAWSTGPVLQDALWGYTF,TGTGCCTGGAGTACTGGGCCCGTTTTACAGGATGCGCTTTGGGGCTACACCTTC
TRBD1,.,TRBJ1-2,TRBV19,CASNTRDRGLRGYTF,TGTGCCAGTAACACCCGGGACAGGGGGTTGCGCGGCTACACCTTC
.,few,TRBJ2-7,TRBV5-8,CASSLRLYEQYF,TGTGCCAGCAGCCTCCGGTTATACGAGCAGTACTTC
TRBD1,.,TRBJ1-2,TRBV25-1,CASSVTGSLQVTF,TGTGCCAGCAGTGTGACAGGGTCCTTACAGGTCACCTTC
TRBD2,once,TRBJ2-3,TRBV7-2,CASSMGLAGGLSTDTQYF,TGTGCCAGCAGCATGGGACTAGCGGGGGGACTTAGCACAGATACGCAGTATTTT
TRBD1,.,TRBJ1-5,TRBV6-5,CASGGQASGNQPQHF,TGTGCCAGCGGAGGACAGGCTAGCGGCAATCAGCCCCAGCATTTT
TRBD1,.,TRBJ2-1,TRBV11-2,CASSIQIDRGDDNEQFF,TGTGCCAGCAGCATTCAAATAGACAGGGGTGATGACAATGAGCAGTTCTTC
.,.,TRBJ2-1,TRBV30,CAWSGESSYNEQFF,TGTGCCTGGAGTGGGGAGAGCTCCTACAATGAGCAGTTCTTC
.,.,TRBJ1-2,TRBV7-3,CASSPRPGSNYGYTF,TGTGCCAGCAGCCCCCGCCCGGGATCTAACTATGGCTACACCTTC
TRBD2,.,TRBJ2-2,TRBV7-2,CASSGRARSGELFF,TGTGCCAGCAGCGGGAGGGCACGGTCCGGGGAGCTGTTTTTT
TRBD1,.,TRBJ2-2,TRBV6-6,CASSFPGQGNTGELFF,TGTGCCAGCAGTTTCCCGGGACAGGGGAACACCGGGGAGCTGTTTTTT
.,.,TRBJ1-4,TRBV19,CASSGGFNEKLFF,TGTGCCAGTAGTGGGGGGTTTAATGAAAAACTGTTTTTT
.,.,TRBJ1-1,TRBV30,CAWKTRVGDTEAFF,TGTGCCTGGAAAACCAGGGTCGGCGACACTGAAGCTTTCTTT
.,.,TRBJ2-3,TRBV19,CASSPAISSSRTDTQYF,TGTGCCAGTAGTCCCGCCATTAGTAGCTCTCGCACAGATACGCAGTATTTT
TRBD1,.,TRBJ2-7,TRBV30,CACRDRTYEQYF,TGTGCCTGCCGGGACAGAACCTACGAGCAGTACTTC
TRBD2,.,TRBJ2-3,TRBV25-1,CASSISGGTDTQYF,TGTGCCAGCAGTATTAGCGGGGGCACAGATACGCAGTATTTT
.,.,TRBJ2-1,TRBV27,CASSYHPSSYNEQFF,TGTGCCAGCAGTTACCATCCGAGCTCCTACAATGAGCAGTTCTTC
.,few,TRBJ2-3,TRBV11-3,CASSLDGTDTQYF,TGTGCCAGCAGCTTAGACGGCACAGATACGCAGTATTTT
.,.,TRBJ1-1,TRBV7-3,CASSPSGGGTEAFF,TGTGCCAGCAGCCCAAGCGGGGGAGGTACTGAAGCTTTCTTT
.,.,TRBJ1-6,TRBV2,CASGHHNSPLHF,TGTGCCAGCGGACATCATAATTCACCCCTCCACTTT
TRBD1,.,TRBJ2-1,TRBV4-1,CASSQGPFGQGHNEQFF,TGCGCCAGCAGCCAAGGGCCGTTTGGACAGGGACACAATGAGCAGTTCTTC
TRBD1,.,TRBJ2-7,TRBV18,CASSPATGREQYF,TGTGCCAGCTCACCGGCGACAGGGCGCGAGCAGTACTTC